This TCR beta chain was recovered during a study of spatial heterogeneity in lung cancer (dated by TCRdb to between 2019 and 2020). Looking at the study overall: Beta-chain transcripts were consistently detected in greater numbers than alpha-chain transcripts, which likely reflects a higher abundance of beta-chain transcripts. In the raw uncorrected reads, each unique combination of TCR and UMI appeared on average more than ten times. In non-small cell lung cancer, the study quantitatively compared TCR alpha and beta repertoires across several tumor regions, matched nontumor lung, and blood. TCR repertoire features were related to nonsynonymous mutation counts determined by whole-exome sequencing of tumor tissue. Both alpha and beta chains were TCR-sequenced in around 230 tumor regions, approximately 68 matched nontumor lung samples and some 50 PBMC samples obtained at surgery. Beyond this particular receptor, the publication reports: Confirming at a functional level the hypothesis that regional TCRs recognize regional mutations was considered to require additional single-cell paired TCR alpha and beta sequencing. Ubiquitous expanded tumor TCRs were detected in blood more often at tumor resection than at routine follow-up.

The time point label on this specimen signifies: sample taken at primary tumor resection. TCR sequencing used whole RNA extracted from tumor and nontumor lung tissue, or from cryopreserved PBMC samples, without cell sorting. The donors were some 72 patients from the lung TRACERx cohort who had early-stage, untreated non-small cell lung cancer. Patients were selected for TCR sequencing only if sufficient RNA was available from at least two tumor regions. The library was produced with 5' RACE. For sequencing, a NextSeq 500 was employed. The TCR library protocol attached a unique molecular identifier to each TCR cDNA molecule to allow correction of PCR and sequencing errors. In the source study's methods: TCR identification, UMI-based error correction and CDR3 extraction were performed with Decombinator tools. TCRs above a frequency of 2 per 1,000, corresponding to the top 1% of the tumor frequency distribution, were defined as expanded. Each repertoire was subsampled 100 times to 5,000 TCRs, after which Renyi diversity was computed with the R vegan package. CDR3 similarity networks were built from amino acid triplet string-kernel similarity, connecting CDR3s with pairwise similarity above 0.82. TCRdb handled the public reads itself, with Q25 trimming in fastp and clone calling in MiXCR, and kept productive beta chains. Entries are consolidated by CDR3 protein sequence, retaining the most common genes and DNA. TCRdb's processing, not the study's, gives the V and J calls here. This sample gives 90,000 to 95,000 distinct CDR3 sequences in total; less than 15% of them show up just once. The ten largest account for 35% to 50% of the sample.

Turning to this clonotype: Which antigen it targets is not known. No quality values exist for individual bases; no much larger clone is one base distant.

The specimen comprised PBMCs, sampled at surgery. The clonotype comes from a male donor with early-stage non-small cell lung cancer.

The nucleotide sequence reads as follows: TGTGCCAGCAGCGTAGTTAATAGCGACTACAATGAGCAGTTCTTC. It codes for CASSVVNSDYNEQFF. The sequence is built from TRBV9 and TRBJ2-1; the D gene is possibly TRBD2, with 5 bases matching. The CDR3 starts with the cysteine, ends with the phenylalanine, and has 15 residues. CDR3 DNA is the only sequence kept; it has 45 bases, read in frame from the first base. The germline V gene encodes CDR1 SGDLS and CDR2 YYNGEE. V is clipped by 0 bases and J by 3 bases, and the sequence between their germline boundaries is 10 bases long.